This TCR beta chain was found in a study of immune characterization of retroperitoneal liposarcoma (dated by TCRdb to between 2019 and 2020). As to this clonotype: It lacks a known antigen. Per-base qualities were not stored, and no clone one base away is much larger.

Receptor libraries were prepared by PCR. The run used a NextSeq 500. Through fastp at Q25 and MiXCR, TCRdb rebuilt clones from the public reads, retaining in-frame beta chains. Rows with one shared CDR3 protein collapse into an entry with the most common genes and DNA. The sample contains about 10,000 distinct CDR3 sequences, roughly a quarter of them found a single time. Roughly 9% of the sample rests with the top ten. Looking up the germline V gene yields CDR1 MGHRA and CDR2 YSYEKL. From cysteine to phenylalanine, the CDR3 is 15 amino acids long. Left in the record is the CDR3 DNA by itself, 45 bases read in frame from the first base. The V and J ends are trimmed by 3 bases and 10 bases, leaving 19 bases between them.

This receptor was obtained from a male donor with retroperitoneal liposarcoma. The specimen sequenced was tumor tissue. Recombination linked TRBV4-1 to TRBJ2-1, with TRBD2 as a weak D call on 6 bases. The CDR3 protein sequence reads: CASSQRNWDSYEQFF. The sequence in DNA is TGCGCCAGCAGCCAGCGGAACTGGGACTCCTACGAGCAGTTCTTC.